The 28 T cell receptor beta chains reported below all come from one sample, sequenced in a study of cytomegalovirus exposure and HLA in healthy donors. Primers: 60 Vbeta forward and 13 Jbeta reverse. Method: immunoSEQ multiplex PCR; TCRdb's copy keeps in-frame clones and lacks some. The sample consists of more than 80,000 clones, around 73% of them appearing once. The sequencing input was PBMCs. These receptors originate from a woman aged 40 to 50 in good health and CMV-seropositive.

The chain links TRBV2 to TRBJ1-1; no definite D call. Trimming removed 5 bases at V and 3 bases at J, with 4 bases between. The germline V gene has CDR1 SNHLY and CDR2 FYNNEI. This CDR3 contains 11 residues. CDR3 protein: CASSYYTEAFF. The CDR3 DNA reads as TGTGCCAGCAGTTATTACACTGAAGCTTTCTTT.

The chain carries TRBV7-3 and TRBJ2-3; 10 nucleotides align to TRBD2. The length of the CDR3 is 15 residues. With 0 bases clipped from V and 3 bases from J, the junction kept 0 bases outside the gene matches. The germline gives CDR1 SGHTA, CDR2 FQGTGA. The CDR3 nucleotides read TGTGCCAGCAGCTTAACTAGCGGGAGGACAGATACGCAGTATTTT. Encoded protein: CASSLTSGRTDTQYF.

V gene TRBV2 combines with J gene TRBJ1-2, with D maybe TRBD1 (5 bases). The germline V and J ends were trimmed by 5 bases and 2 bases, with 9 bases remaining between them. The CDR3 has 13 amino acids. The germline CDR1 and CDR2 sequences are SNHLY and FYNNEI. CDR3: CASSSQGNYGYTF. In nucleotides, the CDR3 is TGTGCCAGCAGTAGTCAGGGAAACTATGGCTACACCTTC.

This chain connects TRBV9 to TRBJ1-4; 11 bases match TRBD1. Germline V CDR1 and CDR2: SGDLS, YYNGEE. The CDR3 consists of 15 residues. The V segment lost 4 bases and the J segment 8 bases; nucleotides outside the gene matches: 7. DNA of the CDR3: TGTGCCAGCAGCCCATGGACAGGGGGCATGGAAAAACTGTTTTTT. This codes for CASSPWTGGMEKLFF.

On this clone: Other DNA sequences from this sample encode an identical CDR3 as well. This sequence joins TRBV5-4 and TRBJ2-3, with D tentatively TRBD2 (6 bases). This CDR3 contains 13 residues. With 4 bases removed from V and 3 bases from J, the gap between germline ends came to 9 bases. Germline loops: CDR1 SGHNT, CDR2 YYREEE (reference sequence). CDR3 in amino acids: CASSSSGTDTQYF. CDR3 coding DNA: TGTGCCAGCAGCAGTAGCGGTACAGATACGCAGTATTTT.

The CDR3 spells CASSFSGQGIEQYF. Written as DNA, the CDR3 is TGCGCCAGCAGCTTTTCGGGACAGGGGATCGAGCAGTACTTC. This chain connects TRBV5-1 to TRBJ2-7, with 10 bases identical to TRBD1. Germline trimming cut 2 bases from V and 6 bases from J; bases unmatched to any gene: 5. Germline CDR1 and CDR2: SGHRS and YFSETQ. The CDR3 covers 14 residues. The full variable domain, completed using reference TRBV5-1 and TRBJ2-7, is KAGVTQTPRYLIKTRGQQVTLSCSPISGHRSVSWYQQTPGQGLQFLFEYFSETQRNKGNFPGRFSGRQFSNSRSEMNVSTLELGDSALYLCASSFSGQGIEQYFGPGTRLTVT.

The chain employs TRBV7-9 and TRBJ1-3; D uncertain. Germline loops: CDR1 SEHNR, CDR2 FQNEAQ (reference sequence). This CDR3 has 15 residues. V lost 2 bases and J lost 0, with 8 bases in between. This CDR3 reads CASSLLEGSGNTIYF. CDR3 nucleotide sequence: TGTGCCAGCAGCTTATTGGAGGGCTCTGGAAACACCATATATTTT.

The chain recombines TRBV5-5 with TRBJ2-7; D may be TRBD1 (6 bases). Germline V lookup: CDR1 SGHKS, CDR2 YYEKEE (reference sequence). Trimming shortened V by 4 bases and J by 2 bases, and 25 bases separated the two germline ends. CDR3 size: 18 residues. This CDR3 is CASSPRPPTTGFPYEQYF. CDR3 in DNA: TGTGCCAGCAGCCCCAGACCCCCCACGACAGGCTTCCCCTACGAGCAGTACTTC.

This chain connects TRBV7-3 to TRBJ2-5; TRBD2 agrees at 9 bases. Germline V gene lookup returns CDR1 SGHTA and CDR2 FQGTGA. The junction had 8 bases not matched to a gene; V was cut back by 5 bases and J by 4 bases. CDR3 length equals 15 residues. For the CDR3, the DNA is TGTGCCAGCAGCCCGATAGCGGGAGAGGGAGAGACCCAGTACTTC. This sequence encodes CASSPIAGEGETQYF.

The chain employs TRBV4-1 and TRBJ1-1, with D possibly matching TRBD1 (5 bases). V was pared by 0 bases and J by 1 base, with 15 bases between. CDR1 MGHRA and CDR2 YSYEKL come from the germline V gene. This CDR3 spans 17 amino acids. CDR3 amino acids: CASSQEWGQGTNTEAFF. DNA for the CDR3: TGCGCCAGCAGCCAAGAATGGGGTCAGGGAACGAACACTGAAGCTTTCTTT.

This clone was seen a handful of times. J is TRBJ2-3 and V is TRBV5-1, with 9 bases lining up with TRBD2. V lost 0 bases, J lost 5 bases, and 13 bases stayed unmatched. CDR1 and CDR2 (germline): SGHRS, YFSETQ. The CDR3 sequence is 18 residues long. For the CDR3, the DNA is TGCGCCAGCAGCTTGGTACCCAGCGGGAGGTCGGTCATAGATACGCAGTATTTT. It codes for CASSLVPSGRSVIDTQYF.

V and J are TRBV2 and TRBJ2-3; 7 positions agree with TRBD2. The J segment lost 6 bases and the V segment lost 7 bases, leaving 10 bases of the junction unmatched. Germline V lookup: CDR1 SNHLY, CDR2 FYNNEI. The CDR3 consists of 14 residues. The CDR3 sequence is CASKESGVGDTQYF. CDR3 in DNA: TGTGCCAGCAAGGAGAGCGGGGTCGGGGATACGCAGTATTTT.

V gene TRBV5-6 combines with J gene TRBJ2-3; TRBD2 is a possible D gene (5 bases). Germline CDR1 SGHDT, CDR2 YYEEEE. V lost 0 bases to trimming and J lost 2 bases, with 13 bases between them. The CDR3 is made up of 16 amino acids. The CDR3 coding sequence is TGTGCCAGCAGCTTGGCCTTTCGAGGGAACACAGATACGCAGTATTTT. As protein: CASSLAFRGNTDTQYF.

The count of this clone is one. The chain uses TRBV2 and TRBJ2-1, with 7 bases matching TRBD1. V shed 5 bases, J shed 4 bases, and the junction held 14 bases outside the gene matches. Germline values: CDR1 SNHLY, CDR2 FYNNEI. This CDR3 is built from 17 residues. The DNA of the CDR3 is TGTGCCAGCAGTTTACTACAGGGGTTGGGGAAATACAATGAGCAGTTCTTC. The encoded protein is CASSLLQGLGKYNEQFF.

This clone was seen only a few times. The V gene is TRBV6-5, the J gene TRBJ1-4, with 11 bases matching TRBD1. The CDR3 is 13 residues long. V trimming: 9 bases; J trimming: 8 bases; junction bases outside the gene matches: 5. The germline V gene has CDR1 MNHEY and CDR2 SVGAGI. This chain's CDR3 is CASGDRGNEKLFF. CDR3 DNA: TGTGCCAGTGGGGACAGGGGGAACGAAAAACTGTTTTTT.

On this clone: Different DNA sequences within this sample yield the same CDR3. The V and J genes are TRBV4-1 and TRBJ1-1; 11 nucleotides match TRBD1. CDR1 and CDR2 (germline): MGHRA, YSYEKL. The V and J ends lost 8 bases and 6 bases, in that order; junction bases with no gene match: 2. This CDR3 has 12 amino acids. CDR3 in amino acids: CASGQGASEAFF. The CDR3 region has the DNA TGCGCCAGCGGACAGGGGGCCTCTGAAGCTTTCTTT.

V usage is TRBV7-9 and J usage is TRBJ1-1, with TRBD1 identical over 9 bases. Germline trimming cut 5 bases from V and 3 bases from J; bases unmatched to any gene: 7. The CDR3 totals 15 residues. Germline CDR1 and CDR2: SEHNR and FQNEAQ (reference sequence). As DNA, the CDR3 is TGTGCCAGCAGCCCGAGGGACAGGGCCCACACTGAAGCTTTCTTT. Its translation is CASSPRDRAHTEAFF.

J is TRBJ1-1 and V is TRBV11-3; D not resolved. V was clipped by 4 bases and J by 5 bases, with 11 bases between them. This CDR3 is built from 13 residues. Germline CDR1 SGHNT, CDR2 YENEEA. The CDR3 spells CASSSEARTEAFF. For the CDR3, the DNA is TGTGCCAGCAGCTCCGAGGCGCGTACTGAAGCTTTCTTT.

This chain uses TRBV25-1 with TRBJ2-5; a weak D match, TRBD1 (6 bases). The J call is doubtful: the DNA matches TRBJ2-7 better. The CDR3 has 13 amino acids. Germline loops: CDR1 MGHDK, CDR2 SYGVNS. The CDR3 DNA reads TGTGCCAGCAGTGAAAACAGGGACTACGAGCAGTACTTC. This sequence encodes CASSENRDYEQYF.

This clone was detected a few times. The V and J genes are TRBV19 and TRBJ1-5; D unclear. Germline V CDR1 and CDR2: LNHDA, SQIVND (reference sequence). Trimming left V 5 bases short and J 5 bases short, with 10 bases between. There are 13 residues in the CDR3. The CDR3 reads CASSFSVDQPQHF. CDR3 in DNA: TGTGCCAGTAGTTTCTCAGTTGATCAGCCCCAGCATTTT.

The J gene is TRBJ2-1, the V gene TRBV19, with 15 nucleotides matching TRBD2. Losses at the gene ends were 5 bases for V and 3 bases for J; bases not matched to a gene: 8. CDR1 and CDR2 (germline): LNHDA, SQIVND (reference sequence). The CDR3 has 18 amino acids. In DNA, the CDR3 is TGTGCCAGTAGTCAAGGACTAGCGGGAGGGCCGAACTACAATGAGCAGTTCTTC. Its translation: CASSQGLAGGPNYNEQFF. Using reference TRBV19 and TRBJ2-1 for the parts outside the CDR3, the full variable domain is DGGITQSPKYLFRKEGQNVTLSCEQNLNHDAMYWYRQDPGQGLRLIYYSQIVNDFQKGDIAEGYSVSREKKESFPLTVTSAQKNPTAFYLCASSQGLAGGPNYNEQFFGPGTRLTVL.

V is TRBV7-9 and J is TRBJ2-1, with D perhaps matching TRBD2 (7 bases). The CDR3 runs 16 residues. Germline CDR1 SEHNR, CDR2 FQNEAQ (reference sequence). Trimming cost V 5 bases and J 4 bases, with 18 bases left between them. DNA of the CDR3: TGTGCCAGCAGCCCTCTCCGGGGGGCATTTTACAATGAGCAGTTCTTC. Amino acid sequence: CASSPLRGAFYNEQFF.

The CDR3 DNA reads as TGTGCCAGCAGCCCCTTAGCGGGGGCCCAAGAGACCCAGTACTTC. It yields the protein CASSPLAGAQETQYF. The rearrangement uses TRBV14 and TRBJ2-5; 9 bases agree with TRBD2. CDR1 and CDR2 (germline): SGHDN, FVKESK. Trimming at V came to 4 bases and at J to 1 base, leaving 4 bases not matched to a gene. The CDR3 spans 15 residues.

The rearrangement links TRBV7-3 to TRBJ2-5, with D perhaps TRBD2 (6 bases). This CDR3 has 16 amino acids. Trimming shortened V by 0 bases and J by 4 bases, and 15 bases separated the two germline ends. CDR1 SGHTA and CDR2 FQGTGA come from the germline V gene. CDR3 protein: CASSLTGGNRRETQYF. Here the CDR3 DNA reads TGTGCCAGCAGCTTAACTGGCGGGAATCGTCGAGAGACCCAGTACTTC.

This clone was counted between two and nine times. The gene calls are TRBV28 and TRBJ2-6, with D hard to call. Looked up from germline, CDR1 is MDHEN and CDR2 is SYDVKM. This CDR3 comprises 13 residues. V lost 7 bases to trimming and J lost 0 bases, with 4 bases between them. The CDR3 DNA reads as TGTGCCAGCATGGCCTCTGGGGCCAACGTCCTGACTTTC. Translating gives CASMASGANVLTF.

The chain employs TRBV30 and TRBJ1-2; D may be TRBD1 (6 bases). Germline CDR1 and CDR2: GTSNPN and SVGIG (reference sequence). CDR3 length: 13 residues. Trimming removed 3 bases from V and 5 bases from J, with 13 bases in between. The CDR3 loop is CAWSRGSSYGYTF. CDR3 nucleotide sequence: TGTGCCTGGAGCAGGGGTTCGAGTTATGGCTACACCTTC.

The V and J genes are TRBV6-1 and TRBJ1-2, with TRBD1 matching over 9 bases. CDR1 and CDR2 (germline): MNHNS, SASEGT. The CDR3 is 13 amino acids. Trimming removed 6 bases from V and 7 bases from J; junction bases left unmatched: 6. CDR3 DNA: TGTGCCAGCAGCCGAGGGACAGGGATTGGCTACACCTTC. This translates into CASSRGTGIGYTF.

V gene TRBV7-3 combines with J gene TRBJ2-1, with D perhaps matching TRBD2 (5 bases). Trimming pared 2 bases from V and 10 bases from J, leaving 12 bases between. This CDR3 has 13 amino acids. Per germline, CDR1 SGHTA and CDR2 FQGTGA. The CDR3 DNA is TGTGCCAGCAGCTTAGGCCTAGCAAGAGAGCAGTTCTTC. Protein product: CASSLGLAREQFF.